The sequence of this TCR beta chain was determined in a study of blood T cell repertoires in COVID-19. In the original workflow: How many nucleated cells were present was estimated from reference gene primer amplification. Here immunoSEQ multiplex PCR was the method, and the copy in TCRdb shows in-frame clones only, minus some. V, J and clone size are those of that table, while D and trimming were read from the DNA. The top ten clones hold about 6.7% of a sample with 75,000 or so clones, around 90% of them seen once. The sequence was obtained from a man between 65 and 80 years old with acute or convalescent COVID-19. Sequenced sample: peripheral blood.

The CDR3 sequence: CASSPTGSSYNEQFF. Here the CDR3 DNA reads TGCGCCAGCAGCCCGACAGGGTCCTCCTACAATGAGCAGTTCTTC. This rearrangement joins TRBV5-1 to TRBJ2-1; the match to TRBD1 covers 7 bases. From germline, CDR1 is SGHRS and CDR2 YFSETQ. The CDR3 has 15 residues. J gave up 0 bases and V 4 bases, and 4 bases lay outside the gene matches. Using reference TRBV5-1 and TRBJ2-1 for the parts outside the CDR3, the full variable domain is KAGVTQTPRYLIKTRGQQVTLSCSPISGHRSVSWYQQTPGQGLQFLFEYFSETQRNKGNFPGRFSGRQFSNSRSEMNVSTLELGDSALYLCASSPTGSSYNEQFFGPGTRLTVL.